This is a list of T cell receptor beta chains from one sample in a study of technical replicates of blood from several donors. The data were produced by immunoSEQ multiplex PCR, yet TCRdb's version contains in-frame clones alone and is incomplete. This table has more than 75,000 clones, 90% to 96% appearing once. The sample consisted of T cells isolated from PBMCs. These receptors were collected from a human donor in good health. Both conserved end residues are part of each CDR3. D genes are given only for firm matches. Clone size, where shown, is once, few, many, or a class for clones that have expanded.

v_gene	d_gene	abundance	j_gene	CDR3nt	CDR3aa
TRBV6-5	.	.	TRBJ2-5	TGTGCCAGCACCTCCCTTGCGGGGCAGGAGACCCAGTACTTC	CASTSLAGQETQYF
TRBV27	.	once	TRBJ2-2	TGTGCCAGCAGGCGCAACGGGGAGCTGTTTTTT	CASRRNGELFF
TRBV7-2	TRBD2	.	TRBJ2-7	TGTGCCAGCAGTCAAACGGGGGGTAGCGGCTACGAGCAGTACTTC	CASSQTGGSGYEQYF
TRBV27	.	.	TRBJ2-7	TGTGCCAGCAGTAGGGTCGGTAGGGGCGAGCAGTACTTC	CASSRVGRGEQYF
TRBV5-1	TRBD1	.	TRBJ1-4	TGCGCCAGCAGCGCTACAGGGGAGAACGGAGAAAAACTGTTTTTT	CASSATGENGEKLFF
TRBV19	.	.	TRBJ1-2	TGTGCCAGTAGTACGACAGCCTATGGCTACACCTTC	CASSTTAYGYTF
TRBV5-4	TRBD1	.	TRBJ2-2	TGTGCCAGCAGTAATAACAGGGGGCTGGGCACCGGGGAGCTGTTTTTT	CASSNNRGLGTGELFF
TRBV29-1	.	.	TRBJ2-7	TGCAGCGTTGAAGTCCCCTTCCCGGGGTCAAGCTCCTACGAGCAGTACTTC	CSVEVPFPGSSSYEQYF
TRBV27	TRBD2	.	TRBJ2-3	TGTGCCAGCAGTTTAAGCGGGAGGGGATCGGATACGCAGTATTTT	CASSLSGRGSDTQYF
TRBV19	.	.	TRBJ2-7	TGTGCCAGTAGTATAGACAGCGGAGACGAGCAGTACTTC	CASSIDSGDEQYF
TRBV19	TRBD1	.	TRBJ1-1	TGTGCCAGTAGCCGACAGGGGAGCACTGAAGCTTTCTTT	CASSRQGSTEAFF
TRBV7-2	TRBD1	.	TRBJ2-2	TGTGCCAGCAGCTGGCGGACAGGGGAAGGCGGGGAGCTGTTTTTT	CASSWRTGEGGELFF
TRBV7-9	.	.	TRBJ1-4	TGTGCCAGCAGCTTAGTCCGTTCGGGGATGGAAGATGAAAAACTGTTTTTT	CASSLVRSGMEDEKLFF
TRBV7-3	TRBD1	.	TRBJ2-5	TGTGCCAGCAGCCGGACAGGGGGGGAGACCCAGTACTTC	CASSRTGGETQYF
TRBV14	TRBD2	.	TRBJ2-2	TGTGCCAGCAGCCAACTAGCGGGAGTGTCCACCGGGGAGCTGTTTTTT	CASSQLAGVSTGELFF
TRBV10-1	TRBD2	.	TRBJ2-3	TGCGCCAGCAGTGAGAGGGGAGCGGGAGAAACAGATACGCAGTATTTT	CASSERGAGETDTQYF
TRBV9	TRBD2	.	TRBJ2-1	TGTGCCAGCAGCGTATTGGGGACTAGCGATTACAATGAGCAGTTCTTC	CASSVLGTSDYNEQFF
TRBV2	TRBD1	.	TRBJ1-5	TGTGCCAGCGAGGGACAGGGAAATCAGCCCCAGCATTTT	CASEGQGNQPQHF
TRBV6-1	TRBD1	.	TRBJ1-5	TGTGCCAGCAGTGGATGGACAGGGGGCTATCCCCAGCATTTT	CASSGWTGGYPQHF
TRBV28	TRBD1	.	TRBJ1-1	TGTGCCAGCAGTTCAAATGACAGGGACACTGAAGCTTTCTTT	CASSSNDRDTEAFF
TRBV10-1	.	.	TRBJ2-1	TGCGCCAGCAGTGACTCCCCCTTGGGCGAGCAGTTCTTC	CASSDSPLGEQFF
TRBV12-5	TRBD2	.	TRBJ2-3	TGTGCTAGTGGTTTTAGCGGGAACGGGGATACGCAGTATTTT	CASGFSGNGDTQYF
TRBV9	TRBD1	once	TRBJ2-1	TGTGCCAGCAGCGTACACAGGGGCAATGAGCAGTTCTTC	CASSVHRGNEQFF
TRBV9	TRBD1	.	TRBJ2-7	TGTGCCAGCAGCGTAGAGTGGCGGACAGGACCTTACGAGCAGTACTTC	CASSVEWRTGPYEQYF
TRBV6-5	TRBD1	.	TRBJ2-7	TGTGCCAGCAGAGACAGGGCCCACGAGCAGTACTTC	CASRDRAHEQYF
TRBV7-9	TRBD2	.	TRBJ2-1	TGTGCCAGCAGCACAGGGACTAGCGGGGCCAATGAGCAGTTCTTC	CASSTGTSGANEQFF
TRBV10-3	TRBD1	few	TRBJ1-4	TGTGCCATCAGGCAGACAGGGAGTGAAAAACTGTTTTTT	CAIRQTGSEKLFF
TRBV19	TRBD1	.	TRBJ2-7	TGTGCCAGTAGTACCGACCGGACAGGCTACGAGCAGTACTTC	CASSTDRTGYEQYF
TRBV2	.	once	TRBJ1-5	TGTGCCAGCAGTTACAATCAGCCCCAGCATTTT	CASSYNQPQHF